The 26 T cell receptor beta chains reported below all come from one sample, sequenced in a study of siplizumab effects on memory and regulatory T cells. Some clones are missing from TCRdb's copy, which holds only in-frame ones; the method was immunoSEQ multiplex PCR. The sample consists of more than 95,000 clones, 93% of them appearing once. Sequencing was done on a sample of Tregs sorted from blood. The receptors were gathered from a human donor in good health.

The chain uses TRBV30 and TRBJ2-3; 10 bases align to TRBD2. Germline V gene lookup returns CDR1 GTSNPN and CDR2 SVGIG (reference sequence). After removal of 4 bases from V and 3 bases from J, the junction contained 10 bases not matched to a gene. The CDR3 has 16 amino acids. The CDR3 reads CAWNPGLAWGTDTQYF. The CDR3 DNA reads TGTGCCTGGAATCCGGGACTAGCGTGGGGGACAGATACGCAGTATTTT.

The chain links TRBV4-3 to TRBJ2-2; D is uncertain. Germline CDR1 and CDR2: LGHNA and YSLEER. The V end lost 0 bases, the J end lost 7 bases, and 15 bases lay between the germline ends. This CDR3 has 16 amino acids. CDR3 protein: CASSQDVGLSFGELFF. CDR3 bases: TGCGCCAGCAGCCAAGATGTTGGTCTTAGTTTCGGGGAGCTGTTTTTT.

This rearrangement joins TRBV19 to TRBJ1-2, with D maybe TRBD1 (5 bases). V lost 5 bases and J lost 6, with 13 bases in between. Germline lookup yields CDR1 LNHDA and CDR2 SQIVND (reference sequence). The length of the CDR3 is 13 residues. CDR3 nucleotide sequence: TGTGCCAGTAGTCAGACAGTTGTAAATGGCTACACCTTC. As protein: CASSQTVVNGYTF.

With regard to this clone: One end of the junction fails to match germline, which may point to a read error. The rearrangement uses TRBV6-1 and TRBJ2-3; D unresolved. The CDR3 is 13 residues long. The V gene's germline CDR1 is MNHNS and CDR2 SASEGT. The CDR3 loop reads CASSEVVEGAVNF. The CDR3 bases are TGTGCCAGCAGTGAAGTTGTGGAAGGCGCAGTAAATTTT.

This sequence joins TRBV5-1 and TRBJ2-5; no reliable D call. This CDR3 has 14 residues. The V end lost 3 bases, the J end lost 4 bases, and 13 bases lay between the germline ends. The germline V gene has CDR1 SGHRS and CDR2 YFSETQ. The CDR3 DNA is TGCGCCAGCAGCTCGGACGTGTCGGGAGAGACCCAGTACTTC. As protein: CASSSDVSGETQYF.

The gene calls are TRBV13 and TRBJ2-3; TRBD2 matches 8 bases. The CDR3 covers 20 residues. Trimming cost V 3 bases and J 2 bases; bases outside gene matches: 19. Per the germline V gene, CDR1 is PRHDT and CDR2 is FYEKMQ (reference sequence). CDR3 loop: CASSFTVGSRRGEDTDTQYF. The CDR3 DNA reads TGTGCCAGCAGCTTTACGGTCGGTAGTAGGCGGGGGGAAGACACAGATACGCAGTATTTT.

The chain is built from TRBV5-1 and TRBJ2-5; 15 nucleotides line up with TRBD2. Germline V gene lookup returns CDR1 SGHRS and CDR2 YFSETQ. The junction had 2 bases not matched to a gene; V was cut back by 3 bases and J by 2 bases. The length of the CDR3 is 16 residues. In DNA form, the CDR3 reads TGCGCCAGCAGCTCGGGACTAGCGGGGGGTCAAGAGACCCAGTACTTC. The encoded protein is CASSSGLAGGQETQYF.

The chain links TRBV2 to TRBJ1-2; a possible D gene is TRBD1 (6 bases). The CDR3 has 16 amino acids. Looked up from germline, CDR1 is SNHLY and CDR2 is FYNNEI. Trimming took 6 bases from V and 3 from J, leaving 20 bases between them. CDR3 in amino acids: CASSPDTGADYYGYTF. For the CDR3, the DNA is TGTGCCAGCAGCCCGGACACGGGGGCTGATTACTATGGCTACACCTTC.

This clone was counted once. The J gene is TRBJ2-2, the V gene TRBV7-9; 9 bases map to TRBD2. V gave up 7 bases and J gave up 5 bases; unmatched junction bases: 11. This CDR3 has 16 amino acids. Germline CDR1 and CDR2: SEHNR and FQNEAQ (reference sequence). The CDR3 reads CASTPRRGGDTGELFF. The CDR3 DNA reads TGTGCCAGCACCCCCCGGCGGGGGGGTGATACCGGGGAGCTGTTTTTT.

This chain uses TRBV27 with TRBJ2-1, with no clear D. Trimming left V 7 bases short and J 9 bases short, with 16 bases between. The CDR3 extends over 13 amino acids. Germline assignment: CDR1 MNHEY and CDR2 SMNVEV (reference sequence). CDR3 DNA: TGTGCCAGCACCCCGCTCCTAGGTAGTGAGCAGTTCTTC. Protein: CASTPLLGSEQFF.

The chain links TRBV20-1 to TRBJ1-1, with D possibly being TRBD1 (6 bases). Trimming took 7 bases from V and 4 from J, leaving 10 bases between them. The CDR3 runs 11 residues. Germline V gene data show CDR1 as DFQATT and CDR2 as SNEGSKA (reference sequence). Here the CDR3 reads CSEGQFTEAFF. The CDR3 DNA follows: TGCAGTGAAGGACAGTTCACTGAAGCTTTCTTT.

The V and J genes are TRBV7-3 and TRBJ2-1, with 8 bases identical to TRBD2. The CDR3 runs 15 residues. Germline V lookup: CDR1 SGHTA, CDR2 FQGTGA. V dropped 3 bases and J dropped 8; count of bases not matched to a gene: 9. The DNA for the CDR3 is TGTGCCAGCAGCTTGGATAGCGGGATTGGAGATGAGCAGTTCTTC. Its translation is CASSLDSGIGDEQFF.

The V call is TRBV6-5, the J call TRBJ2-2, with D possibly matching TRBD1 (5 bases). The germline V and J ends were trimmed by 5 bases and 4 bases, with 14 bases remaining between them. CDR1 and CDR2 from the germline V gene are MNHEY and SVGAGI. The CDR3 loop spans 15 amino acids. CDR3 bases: TGTGCCAGCAGTCCTCGAGACAGTGTCACCGGGGAGCTGTTTTTT. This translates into CASSPRDSVTGELFF.

The CDR3 region is CAISESSFQRYTF. The CDR3 nucleotides are TGTGCCATCAGTGAGTCAAGTTTTCAGCGGTACACCTTC. This chain uses TRBV10-3 with TRBJ1-2; D call uncertain. Trimming stripped 0 bases from V and 11 bases from J, with 13 bases between. This CDR3 region has 13 residues. CDR1 is ENHRY, CDR2 SYGVKD, per germline.

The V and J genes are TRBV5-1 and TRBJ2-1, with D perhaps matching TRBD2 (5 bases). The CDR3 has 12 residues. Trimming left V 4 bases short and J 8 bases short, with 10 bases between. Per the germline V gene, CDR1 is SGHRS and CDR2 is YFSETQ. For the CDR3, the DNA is TGCGCCAGCAGCCGAGGGTTGGATGAGCAGTTCTTC. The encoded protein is CASSRGLDEQFF.

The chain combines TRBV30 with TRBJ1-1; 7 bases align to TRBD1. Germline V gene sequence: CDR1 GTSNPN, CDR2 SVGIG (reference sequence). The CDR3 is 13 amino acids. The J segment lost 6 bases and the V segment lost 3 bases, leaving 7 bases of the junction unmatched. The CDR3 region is CAWRNRGGAEAFF. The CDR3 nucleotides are TGTGCCTGGAGGAACAGGGGAGGGGCTGAAGCTTTCTTT.

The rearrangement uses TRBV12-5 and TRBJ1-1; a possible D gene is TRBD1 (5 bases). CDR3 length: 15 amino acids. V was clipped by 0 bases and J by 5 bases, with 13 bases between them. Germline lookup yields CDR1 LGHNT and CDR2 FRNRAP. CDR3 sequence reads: CASGLVVGVRTEAFF. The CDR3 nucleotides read TGTGCTAGTGGTTTGGTAGTAGGGGTAAGGACTGAAGCTTTCTTT.

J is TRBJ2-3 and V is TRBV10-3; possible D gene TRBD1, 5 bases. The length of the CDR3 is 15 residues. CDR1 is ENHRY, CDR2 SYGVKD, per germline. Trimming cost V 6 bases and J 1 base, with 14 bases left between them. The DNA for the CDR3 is TGTGCCATCAGAGAGCGAGAAGGGGGCACAGATACGCAGTATTTT. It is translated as CAIREREGGTDTQYF.

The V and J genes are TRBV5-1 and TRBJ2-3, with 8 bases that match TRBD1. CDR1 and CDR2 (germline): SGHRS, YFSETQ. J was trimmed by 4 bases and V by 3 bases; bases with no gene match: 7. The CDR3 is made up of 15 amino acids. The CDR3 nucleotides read TGCGCCAGCAGCTGGGGGACAGGAAGTCCAGATACGCAGTATTTT. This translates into CASSWGTGSPDTQYF.

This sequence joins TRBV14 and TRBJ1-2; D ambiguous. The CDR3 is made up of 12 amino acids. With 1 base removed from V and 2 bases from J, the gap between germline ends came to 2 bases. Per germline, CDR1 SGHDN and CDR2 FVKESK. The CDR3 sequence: CASSQGNYGYTF. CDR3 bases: TGTGCCAGCAGCCAAGGAAACTATGGCTACACCTTC.

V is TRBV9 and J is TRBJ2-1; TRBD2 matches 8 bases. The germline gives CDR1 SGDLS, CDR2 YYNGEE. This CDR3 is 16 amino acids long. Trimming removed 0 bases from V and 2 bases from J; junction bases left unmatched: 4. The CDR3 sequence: CASSVGLAGTYNEQFF. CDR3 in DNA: TGTGCCAGCAGCGTAGGGCTAGCGGGCACCTACAATGAGCAGTTCTTC.

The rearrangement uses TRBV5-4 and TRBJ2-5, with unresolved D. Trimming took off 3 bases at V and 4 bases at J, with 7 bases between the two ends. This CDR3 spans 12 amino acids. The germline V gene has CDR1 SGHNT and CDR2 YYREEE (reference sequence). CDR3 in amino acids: CASSSVRETQYF. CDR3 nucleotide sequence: TGTGCCAGCAGCTCCGTACGAGAGACCCAGTACTTC.

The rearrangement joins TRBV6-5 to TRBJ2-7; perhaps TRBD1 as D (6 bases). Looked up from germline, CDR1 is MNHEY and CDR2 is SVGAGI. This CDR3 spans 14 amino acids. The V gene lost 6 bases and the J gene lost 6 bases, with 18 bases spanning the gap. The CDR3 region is CASRPNTGISEQYF. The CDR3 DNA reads TGTGCCAGCAGACCGAATACAGGGATCTCCGAGCAGTACTTC.

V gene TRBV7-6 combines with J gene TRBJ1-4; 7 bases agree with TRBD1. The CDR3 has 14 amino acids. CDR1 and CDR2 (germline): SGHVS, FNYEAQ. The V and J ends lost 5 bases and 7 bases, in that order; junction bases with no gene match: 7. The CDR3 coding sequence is TGTGCCAGCAGCGCCTCGACAGGGTTTGAAAAACTGTTTTTT. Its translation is CASSASTGFEKLFF.

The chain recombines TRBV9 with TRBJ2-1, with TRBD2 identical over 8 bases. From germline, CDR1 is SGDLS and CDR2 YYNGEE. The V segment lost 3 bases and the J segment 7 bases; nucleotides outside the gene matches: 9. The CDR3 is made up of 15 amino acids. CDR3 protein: CASSGTGTSLNEQFF. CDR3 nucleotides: TGTGCCAGCAGCGGGACCGGGACTAGTCTGAATGAGCAGTTCTTC.

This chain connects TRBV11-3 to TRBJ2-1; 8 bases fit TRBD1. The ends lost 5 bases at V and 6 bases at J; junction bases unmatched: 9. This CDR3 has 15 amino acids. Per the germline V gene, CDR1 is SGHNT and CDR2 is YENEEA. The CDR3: CASSPRDRRPNEQFF. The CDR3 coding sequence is TGTGCCAGCAGCCCCCGGGACAGGCGCCCCAATGAGCAGTTCTTC.